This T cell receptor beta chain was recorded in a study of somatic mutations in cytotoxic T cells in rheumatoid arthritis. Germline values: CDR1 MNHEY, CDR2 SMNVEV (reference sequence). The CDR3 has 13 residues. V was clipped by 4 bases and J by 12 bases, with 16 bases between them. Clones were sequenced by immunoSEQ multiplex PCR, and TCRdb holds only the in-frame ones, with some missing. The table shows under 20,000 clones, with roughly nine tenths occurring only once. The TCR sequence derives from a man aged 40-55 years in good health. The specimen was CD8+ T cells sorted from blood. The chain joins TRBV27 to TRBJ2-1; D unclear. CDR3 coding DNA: TGTGCCAGCAGTTCAGGACGGATAGCTGGGCAGTTCTTC. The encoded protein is CASSSGRIAGQFF.